This record concerns one TCR beta chain sequence. The sample originates from a study of T cell changes during pregnancy in multiple sclerosis. Data came from immunoSEQ multiplex PCR; TCRdb stores just in-frame clones and leaves some out. The sample has 45,000 to 50,000 clones, around 92% seen once. Sequenced here: CD8+ T cells from peripheral blood mononuclear cells, sampled after pregnancy. This receptor was taken from a female donor with multiple sclerosis, enrolled in a pregnancy study.

The DNA of the CDR3 is TGTGCCAGCGACACCGAAACAGCCAAAAACATTCAGTACTTC. Protein product: CASDTETAKNIQYF. The chain couples TRBV2 to TRBJ2-4; no firm D call. The CDR3 spans 14 residues. Germline CDR1 is SNHLY and CDR2 is FYNNEI. Between the trimmed V and J ends, which lost 8 bases and 0 bases, there was a span of 11 bases.